This T cell receptor beta chain was recorded in a study of T-cell reconstitution after alpha-beta-depleted transplantation in children. This clonotype was observed many times. The antigen remains undetermined. V shed 0 bases and J shed 6 bases, with 8 bases lying between them. CDR3 length equals 14 residues. The germline CDR1 and CDR2 sequences are MGHDK and SYGVNS. Broader study findings: Hyperexpanded clones declined; after one year, newly produced T cells mostly supplied diversity. After transplant, at about two months, alpha-beta T cells were reportedly derived from several hundred expanded graft clones. At day 60, the high TCRbeta diversity found in some patients originated from recipient T cells and thymic progenitors that had survived.

As it was prepared, the TCRbeta library received unique molecular identifiers. TCRdb independently ran MiXCR on the PCR reads; one entry per CDR3 protein. The profile shows about 260,000 distinct CDR3 sequences, under 9.5% of them singletons. The clonotype was recovered from a male patient aged 10-17 years who had a stem cell transplant for acute lymphoblastic leukemia, so the T cells may come from the graft donor. The material sequenced was PBMCs, mostly from graft donor cells, taken 180 days after TCRalphabeta/CD19-depleted stem cell transplant. This chain connects TRBV25-1 to TRBJ2-2; no clear D. The chain's CDR3 is CASSEYSRAGELFF. The CDR3 DNA sequence: TGTGCCAGCAGTGAATATTCCCGGGCCGGGGAGCTGTTTTTT.